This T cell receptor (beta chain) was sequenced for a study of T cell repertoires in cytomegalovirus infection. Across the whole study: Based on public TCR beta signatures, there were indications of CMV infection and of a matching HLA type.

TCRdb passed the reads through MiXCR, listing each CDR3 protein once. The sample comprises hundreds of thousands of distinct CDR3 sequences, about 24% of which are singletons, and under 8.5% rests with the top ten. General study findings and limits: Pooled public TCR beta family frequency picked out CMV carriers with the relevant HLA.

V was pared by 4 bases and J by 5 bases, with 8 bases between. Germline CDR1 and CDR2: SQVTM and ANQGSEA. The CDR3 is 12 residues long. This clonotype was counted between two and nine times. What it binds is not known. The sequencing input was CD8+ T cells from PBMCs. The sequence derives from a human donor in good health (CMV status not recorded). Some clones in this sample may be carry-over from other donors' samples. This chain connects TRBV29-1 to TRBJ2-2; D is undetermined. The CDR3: CSVVGRTGELFF. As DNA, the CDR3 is TGCAGCGTTGTCGGTCGGACCGGGGAGCTGTTTTTT.